This TCR beta chain was retrieved from a study of T cells in Graves' hyperthyroidism and ophthalmopathy. Study background: Once the initial diagnosis was made, peripheral blood was obtained before any treatment.

CDR3 size: 17 residues. Germline V gives CDR1 MDHEN, CDR2 SYDVKM. V was cut by 6 bases and J by 1 base, with 18 bases left in between. The sample holds many counts of this clonotype. For Graves' hyperthyroidism to be stable, ophthalmopathy could not progress within 18 months. Amplification of TCR beta CDR3 regions was performed using RNA transcripts as template. HTBI primers were used for first-round RT-PCR of the TCR CDR3. TCRdb recomputed calls from the multiplex PCR reads with MiXCR, one row per CDR3 protein. The sample lists about 340,000 distinct CDR3 sequences, under 25% seen once, with over 45% in the top ten.

The V and J genes are TRBV28 and TRBJ2-2; the D call may be TRBD1 or TRBD2 (5 bases each). The sample comprised blood. The clonotype originates from a woman between 50 and 59 years old with Graves' hyperthyroidism. The CDR3 bases are TGTGCCAGCAGCCTCGCCGGGGCAGGGATGAACACCGGGGAGCTGTTTTTT. Residues: CASSLAGAGMNTGELFF.